One sample yielded the 20 T cell receptor beta chains listed below, sequenced in a study of Ad26.COV2.S vaccination and SARS-CoV-2 variants (dated by TCRdb to about 2021). This specimen's treatment or condition label, interpreted: about 20 received Ad26.COV2.S at low or high dose, single or two shots; 5 received placebo; per-sample allocation not given. Repertoires of vaccine and placebo recipients were sequenced from samples collected on day 63 after the first injection. The protocol used for the library was the immunoSEQ multiplex PCR assay. TCRdb stores this immuneACCESS table with in-frame sequences only. Part of the clones is absent; in the studies checked, under half of the shortfall reflects unresolved V genes, and no reason is known for the rest. The sample includes about 220,000 clones, with roughly 90% observed a single time. Jointly, the top ten make up approximately 12% of the sample.

The sample here was peripheral blood, taken in a trial of Ad26.COV2.S vaccine versus placebo. The receptor set was obtained from a person aged 18-65 years who received the Ad26.COV2.S COVID-19 vaccine or a placebo.

The sample holds a few counts of this clone. The chain has TRBV12-5 and TRBJ1-5, with D unresolved. Germline CDR1 is LGHNT and CDR2 is FRNRAP. The V gene lost 1 base and the J gene lost 7 bases, with 8 bases spanning the gap. The CDR3 runs to 13 residues. The CDR3 sequence is CASGLDLGQPQHF. The CDR3 nucleotides are TGTGCTAGTGGTTTGGACTTAGGCCAGCCCCAGCATTTT.

This clone was observed once. The rearrangement uses TRBV11-2 and TRBJ1-1; D may be TRBD1 (5 bases). CDR1 and CDR2 from the germline V gene are SGHAT and FQNNGV. The CDR3 is 14 residues long. V lost 7 bases and J lost 6, with 18 bases in between. Here the CDR3 DNA reads TGTGCCAGCAATTCCCAGGGTTATCTCGCTGAAGCTTTCTTT. Encoded protein: CASNSQGYLAEAFF.

J is TRBJ1-1 and V is TRBV3-1 (or the pseudogene TRBV3-2); no clear D. Trimming pared 0 bases from V and 4 bases from J, leaving 15 bases between. CDR1 is LGHDT, CDR2 YNNKEL, per germline (reference sequence). This CDR3 spans 16 amino acids. CDR3 residues: CASSQDSGYVGTEAFF. In DNA form, the CDR3 reads TGTGCCAGCAGCCAAGATAGTGGGTACGTGGGCACTGAAGCTTTCTTT.

The chain has TRBV9 and TRBJ2-1; no firm D call. This CDR3 region has 16 residues. Germline values: CDR1 SGDLS, CDR2 YYNGEE. V lost 0 bases to trimming and J lost 8 bases, with 18 bases between them. Written as DNA, the CDR3 is TGTGCCAGCAGCGTAGAGGTAAGGGCCCGAGGCGATGAGCAGTTCTTC. It translates to CASSVEVRARGDEQFF. The entire variable domain, with the rest obtained from reference TRBV9 and TRBJ2-1, is as follows: DSGVTQTPKHLITATGQRVTLRCSPRSGDLSVYWYQQSLDQGLQFLIQYYNGEERAKGNILERFSAQQFPDLHSELNLSSLELGDSALYFCASSVEVRARGDEQFFGPGTRLTVL.

The rearrangement joins TRBV30 to TRBJ1-5; 10 bases align to TRBD1. V lost 1 base, J lost 2 bases, and 2 bases stayed unmatched. Looked up from germline, CDR1 is GTSNPN and CDR2 is SVGIG (reference sequence). This CDR3 comprises 15 residues. The CDR3 protein is CAWSAGTGGNQPQHF. The CDR3 DNA follows: TGTGCCTGGAGTGCCGGGACAGGGGGCAATCAGCCCCAGCATTTT. The full variable domain, rest sourced from reference TRBV30 and TRBJ1-5, is SQTIHQWPATLVQPVGSPLSLECTVEGTSNPNLYWYRQAAGRGLQLLFYSVGIGQISSEVPQNLSASRPQDRQFILSSKKLLLSDSGFYLCAWSAGTGGNQPQHFGDGTRLSIL.

This clone was observed a few times. The chain has TRBV4-3 and TRBJ1-5; D call uncertain. The V gene lost 0 bases and the J gene lost 6 bases, with 12 bases spanning the gap. This CDR3 has 15 residues. Germline V gene data show CDR1 as LGHNA and CDR2 as YSLEER. The CDR3 DNA reads TGCGCCAGCAGCCAAGAAGCGGGGAGCGCTCAGCCCCAGCATTTT. It specifies CASSQEAGSAQPQHF.

The V call is TRBV6-1, the J call TRBJ1-1, with 8 nucleotides matching TRBD1. J was trimmed by 9 bases and V by 3 bases; bases with no gene match: 3. Looked up from germline, CDR1 is MNHNS and CDR2 is SASEGT. This CDR3 comprises 12 residues. This chain's CDR3 is CASSDRQGKAFF. The CDR3 DNA reads TGTGCCAGCAGTGACCGACAGGGGAAAGCTTTCTTT.

The chain recombines TRBV9 with TRBJ2-5; D possibly uses TRBD1 or TRBD2 (5 bases each). Germline V lookup: CDR1 SGDLS, CDR2 YYNGEE. Trimming stripped 3 bases from V and 5 bases from J, with 11 bases between. CDR3 size: 13 residues. CDR3 DNA sequence: TGTGCCAGCAGCGGGGGCTCGGGGGAGACCCAGTACTTC. It specifies CASSGGSGETQYF.

The chain recombines TRBV27 with TRBJ2-3, with unresolved D. V was shortened by 1 base and J by 0 bases, with 14 bases between the two germline ends. The CDR3 has 17 amino acids. The germline V gene has CDR1 MNHEY and CDR2 SMNVEV (reference sequence). CDR3 in amino acids: CASSLYSERSSTDTQYF. CDR3 nucleotide sequence: TGTGCCAGCAGTTTATACAGTGAGCGCTCTAGCACAGATACGCAGTATTTT.

V usage is TRBV6-1 and J usage is TRBJ1-2; D remains ambiguous. CDR1 MNHNS and CDR2 SASEGT come from the germline V gene. V was pared by 1 base and J by 8 bases, with 8 bases between. CDR3 size: 12 residues. CDR3 bases: TGTGCCAGCAGTGAAGTGAAGGACGGCTACACCTTC. Translation: CASSEVKDGYTF.

CDR3 sequence reads: CAWSRQGTSGANVLTF. For the CDR3, the DNA is TGTGCCTGGAGTCGTCAGGGGACCTCTGGGGCCAACGTCCTGACTTTC. This chain links TRBV30 with TRBJ2-6; tentatively, D is TRBD1 (6 bases). This CDR3 has 16 residues. V lost 2 bases to trimming and J lost 0 bases, with 11 bases between them. Germline V CDR1 and CDR2: GTSNPN, SVGIG (reference sequence).

The chain couples TRBV3-1 (or the pseudogene TRBV3-2) to TRBJ2-7; D gene unclear. CDR1 is LGHDT, CDR2 YNNKEL, per germline (reference sequence). The CDR3 spans 15 residues. Trimming stripped 1 base from V and 2 bases from J, with 12 bases between. Written as DNA, the CDR3 is TGTGCCAGCAGCCAAGTAGAAGTCGGTCCCTACGAGCAGTACTTC. It encodes CASSQVEVGPYEQYF.

The chain links TRBV12-3 or TRBV12-4 to TRBJ1-1; D is ambiguous. V was cut by 3 bases and J by 2 bases, with 7 bases left in between. The CDR3 is 13 residues long. The CDR3 loop is CASSFKGNTEAFF. CDR3 bases: TGTGCCAGCAGTTTCAAGGGAAACACTGAAGCTTTCTTT.

J is TRBJ2-1 and V is TRBV5-4; unclear D gene. V was shortened by 4 bases and J by 7 bases, with 6 bases between the two germline ends. Germline V CDR1 and CDR2: SGHNT, YYREEE (reference sequence). CDR3 length equals 11 residues. The CDR3 protein is CASSGVNEQFF. CDR3 DNA: TGTGCCAGCAGCGGGGTTAATGAGCAGTTCTTC.

The V gene is TRBV7-8, the J gene TRBJ2-7; D might be TRBD2 (6 bases). CDR3 length equals 16 residues. With 3 bases removed from V and 0 bases from J, the gap between germline ends came to 15 bases. In germline, CDR1 is SGHVS, CDR2 FQNEAQ. For the CDR3, the DNA is TGTGCCAGCAGCTTTTATGGCGGGGTCAGCTCCTACGAGCAGTACTTC. This gives the protein CASSFYGGVSSYEQYF.

The chain links TRBV28 to TRBJ2-7; TRBD2 agrees at 8 bases. The CDR3 covers 13 residues. Germline V gene sequence: CDR1 MDHEN, CDR2 SYDVKM. With 2 bases clipped from V and 7 bases from J, the junction kept 4 bases outside the gene matches. CDR3 sequence (DNA): TGTGCCAGCAGTTTACCGGGAGGGGGAGAGCAGTACTTC. It codes for CASSLPGGGEQYF.

The CDR3 region has the DNA TGTGCCAGCAGTTTAGTGGGGGCGCCTTCCAACTACGAGCAGTACTTC. It is translated as CASSLVGAPSNYEQYF. The rearrangement uses TRBV27 and TRBJ2-7, with D possibly matching TRBD1 (6 bases). V was trimmed by 2 bases and J by 3 bases, leaving 17 bases between them. The germline V gene encodes CDR1 MNHEY and CDR2 SMNVEV (reference sequence). The CDR3 spans 16 residues.

The V call is TRBV7-2, the J call TRBJ1-2; 8 bases fit TRBD1. This CDR3 region has 15 residues. V dropped 1 base and J dropped 4; count of bases not matched to a gene: 5. The germline V gene encodes CDR1 SGHTA and CDR2 FQGNSA. In DNA form, the CDR3 reads TGTGCCAGCAGCTTAGGGGCAGGGGGCAGCTATGGCTACACCTTC. Protein product: CASSLGAGGSYGYTF.

This chain links TRBV5-6 with TRBJ2-7; the match to TRBD2 covers 7 bases. With V trimmed by 3 bases and J by 1 base, 1 base remained unmatched. There are 13 residues in the CDR3. Germline V gives CDR1 SGHDT, CDR2 YYEEEE. CDR3 residues: CASSYGRSYEQYF. The CDR3 region has the DNA TGTGCCAGCAGCTACGGGAGGTCCTACGAGCAGTACTTC.

The chain combines TRBV5-1 with TRBJ2-1, with 12 bases aligning to TRBD1. Germline V lookup: CDR1 SGHRS, CDR2 YFSETQ. The junction had 15 bases not matched to a gene; V was cut back by 7 bases and J by 7 bases. The CDR3 runs to 17 residues. CDR3 in amino acids: CASSKPGTGGLGNEQFF. CDR3 in DNA: TGCGCCAGCTCGAAGCCGGGGACAGGGGGCCTCGGTAATGAGCAGTTCTTC. The whole variable domain, filled in from reference TRBV5-1 and TRBJ2-1, reads KAGVTQTPRYLIKTRGQQVTLSCSPISGHRSVSWYQQTPGQGLQFLFEYFSETQRNKGNFPGRFSGRQFSNSRSEMNVSTLELGDSALYLCASSKPGTGGLGNEQFFGPGTRLTVL.